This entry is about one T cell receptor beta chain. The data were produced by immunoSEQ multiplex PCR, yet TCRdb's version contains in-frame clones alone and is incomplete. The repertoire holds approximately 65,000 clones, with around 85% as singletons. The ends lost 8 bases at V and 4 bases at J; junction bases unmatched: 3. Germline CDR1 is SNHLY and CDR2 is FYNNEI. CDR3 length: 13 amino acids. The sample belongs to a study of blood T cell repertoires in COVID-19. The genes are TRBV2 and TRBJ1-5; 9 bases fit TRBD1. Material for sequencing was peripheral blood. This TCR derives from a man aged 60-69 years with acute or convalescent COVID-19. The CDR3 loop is CASGGTGNQPQHF. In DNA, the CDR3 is TGTGCCAGCGGGGGGACAGGGAATCAGCCCCAGCATTTT.